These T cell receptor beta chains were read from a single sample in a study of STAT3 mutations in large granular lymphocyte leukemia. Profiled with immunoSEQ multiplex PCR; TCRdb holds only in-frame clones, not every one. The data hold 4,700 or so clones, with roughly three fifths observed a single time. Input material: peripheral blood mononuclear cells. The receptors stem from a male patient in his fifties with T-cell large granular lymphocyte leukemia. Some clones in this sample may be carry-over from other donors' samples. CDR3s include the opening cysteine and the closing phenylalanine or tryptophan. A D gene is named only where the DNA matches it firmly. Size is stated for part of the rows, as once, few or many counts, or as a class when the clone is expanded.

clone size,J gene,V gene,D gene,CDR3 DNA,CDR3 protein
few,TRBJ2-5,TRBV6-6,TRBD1,TGTGCCAGCAGTTACTCGGGGACAGGGAAAGAGACCCAGTACTTC,CASSYSGTGKETQYF
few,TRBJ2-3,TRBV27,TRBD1,TGTGCCAGCACAGACAGGGGGCGAACAGATACGCAGTATTTT,CASTDRGRTDTQYF
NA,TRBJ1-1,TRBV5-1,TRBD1,TGCGCCAGCAGCTTGGCCAGTGGGGGACAGACTGAAGCTTTCTTT,CASSLASGGQTEAFF
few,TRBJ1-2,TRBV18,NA,TGTGCCAGCTCACCCGCTACCGGGGGAATAGATGGCTACACCTTC,CASSPATGGIDGYTF
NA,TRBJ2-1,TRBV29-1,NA,TGCAGCGTTGAAGGGGGGGCAGGGGATGGAGAGCAGTTCTTC,CSVEGGAGDGEQFF
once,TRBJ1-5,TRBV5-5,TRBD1,TGTGCCAGCAGCTATACAGGGGGCTGGGGCAATCAGCCCCAGCATTTT,CASSYTGGWGNQPQHF
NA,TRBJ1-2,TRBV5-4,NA,TGTGCCAGCACCCCACGGGGGGCGCGATATGGCTACACCTTC,CASTPRGARYGYTF
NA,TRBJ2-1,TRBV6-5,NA,TGTGCCAGCAGTTACAGTGGCGGGTTAGATGAGCAGTTCTTC,CASSYSGGLDEQFF
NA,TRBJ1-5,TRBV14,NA,TGTGCCAGCAGCCAAGGGTGGCAGCCCCAGCATTTT,CASSQGWQPQHF
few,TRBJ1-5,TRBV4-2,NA,TGTGCCAGCAGCCAAGATGGGCAGGGCAATCAGCCCCAGCATTTT,CASSQDGQGNQPQHF
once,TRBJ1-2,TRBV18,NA,TGTGCCAGCTCAACGGGACCAGAAGCGGACTATGGCTACACCTTC,CASSTGPEADYGYTF
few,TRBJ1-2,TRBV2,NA,TGTGCCAGCAGGTTGGGATTTTATGGCTACACCTTC,CASRLGFYGYTF
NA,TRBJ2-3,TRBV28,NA,TGTGCCAGCAGTTTACAGGGCCTAGGCACAGATACGCAGTATTTT,CASSLQGLGTDTQYF
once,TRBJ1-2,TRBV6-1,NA,TGTGCCAGCACGGTGGGGTGGAGGGCCTATGGCTACACCTTC,CASTVGWRAYGYTF
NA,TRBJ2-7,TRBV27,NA,TGTGCCAGCAGGTTCTCAAAGGGGGAGCAGTACTTC,CASRFSKGEQYF
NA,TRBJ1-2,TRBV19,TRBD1,TGTGCCAGTACCCCGGACAGGGGTAACTATGGCTACACCTTC,CASTPDRGNYGYTF
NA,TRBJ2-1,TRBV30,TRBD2,TGTGCCTGGAGTGGACTAGCGGGACCAAATGAGCAGTTCTTC,CAWSGLAGPNEQFF
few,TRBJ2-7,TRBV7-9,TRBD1,TGTGCCAGCAGCTCGGACCGGGACAGCTACGAGCAGTACTTC,CASSSDRDSYEQYF
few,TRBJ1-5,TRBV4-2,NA,TGTGCCAGCAGTCGGGACATCGCCGGCGTTCAGCCCCAGCATTTT,CASSRDIAGVQPQHF
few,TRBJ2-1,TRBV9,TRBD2,TGTGCCAGCAGCGTAGCGTTAGCGGGAGGTTACAATCAGCAGTTCTTC,CASSVALAGGYNQQFF
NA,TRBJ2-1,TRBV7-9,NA,TGTGCCAGCAGCTTAGGGACGTCCGTCCTCTTC,CASSLGTSVLF
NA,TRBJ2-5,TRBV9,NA,TGTGCCAGCACCGTGGGTGGGGCGGATCAAGAGACCCAGTACTTC,CASTVGGADQETQYF
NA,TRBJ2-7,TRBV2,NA,TGTGCCAGCACCCGATCTGGATTCTCCTACGAGCAGTACTTC,CASTRSGFSYEQYF
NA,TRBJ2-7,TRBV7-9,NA,TGTGCCAGCAGCTTAGTAGGGGGGTACCCCTACGAGCAGTACTTC,CASSLVGGYPYEQYF
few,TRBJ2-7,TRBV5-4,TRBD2,TGTGCCAGCAGTCGGGGGGGACCCTACGTAGGGTACGAGCAGTACTTC,CASSRGGPYVGYEQYF
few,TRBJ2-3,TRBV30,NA,TGTGCCTGGAGTGGGGGCAGGCCAGATACGCAGTATTTT,CAWSGGRPDTQYF
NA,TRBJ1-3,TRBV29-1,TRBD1,TGCAGCGTTGAAAAGATGACAGGGGGAGCTGGAAACACCATATATTTT,CSVEKMTGGAGNTIYF
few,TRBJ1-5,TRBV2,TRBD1,TGTGCCAGCAGGTTGGACAGGGGGCAAGGTCAGCCCCAGCATTTT,CASRLDRGQGQPQHF
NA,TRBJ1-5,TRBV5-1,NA,TGCGCCAGCAGTCCTGAGGGGCAGATCAATCAGCCCCAGCATTTT,CASSPEGQINQPQHF
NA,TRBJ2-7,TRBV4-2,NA,TGTGCCAGCAGCCAAGGCGGGGCAGACAGCTCCTACGAGCAGTACTTC,CASSQGGADSSYEQYF
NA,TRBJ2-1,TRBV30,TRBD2,TGTGCCTGGAGTCGGACTAGCGGCCACAATGAGCAGTTCTTC,CAWSRTSGHNEQFF
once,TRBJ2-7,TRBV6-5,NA,TGTGCCAGCAGTTACTCCGGTCTCGAGCAGTACTTC,CASSYSGLEQYF
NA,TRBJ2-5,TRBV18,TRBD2,TGTGCCAGCTCACCACCAACGGGACTAGCGGGGGGGTACCAAGAGACCCAGTACTTC,CASSPPTGLAGGYQETQYF
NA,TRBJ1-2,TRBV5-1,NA,TGCGCCAGCAGCTTGGAGACATTTGGGGGCTACACCTTC,CASSLETFGGYTF
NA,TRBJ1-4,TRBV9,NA,TGTGCCAGCAGCGTAAAAGGGAGGGGTGAACTGTTTTTT,CASSVKGRGELFF
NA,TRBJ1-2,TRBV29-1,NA,TGCAGCGTTGAAACGGGGGAGGACTATGGCTACACCTTC,CSVETGEDYGYTF
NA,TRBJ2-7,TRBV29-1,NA,TGCAGCGCGCAACCACAGGTATCTTCATACGAGCAGTACTTC,CSAQPQVSSYEQYF
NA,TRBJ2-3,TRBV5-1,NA,TGCGCCAGCAGTAGGGACATTGGCGATACGCAGTATTTT,CASSRDIGDTQYF
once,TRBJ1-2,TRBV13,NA,TGTGCCAGCAGCTTAGAGGGAGGGTCTGGCTACACCTTC,CASSLEGGSGYTF
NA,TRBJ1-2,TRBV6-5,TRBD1,TGTGCCAGCAGACGGACAGGGATTGGATATGGCTACACCTTC,CASRRTGIGYGYTF
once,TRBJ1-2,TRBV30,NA,TGTGCCTGGAAACACACTTGGGACTACACCTTC,CAWKHTWDYTF
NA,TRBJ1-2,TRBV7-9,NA,TGTGCCAGCAGCCCCACCGTGGGGAGCTATGGCTACACCTTC,CASSPTVGSYGYTF
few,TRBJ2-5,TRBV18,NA,TGTGCCAGCTCATCTACACCAGAGGGGACCCAGTACTTC,CASSSTPEGTQYF
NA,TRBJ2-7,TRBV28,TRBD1,TGTGCCAGCAGTTCATGGACAGGATCCTACGAGCAGTACTTC,CASSSWTGSYEQYF
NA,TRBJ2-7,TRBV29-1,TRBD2,TGCAGCGTTGGGGCGGGAGGGCCCTTCGTGAAGCAGTACTTC,CSVGAGGPFVKQYF
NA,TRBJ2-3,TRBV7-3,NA,TGTGCCAGCAGCCTCTCGGGACTAGGGGGCCCTTTCACAGATACGCAGTATTTT,CASSLSGLGGPFTDTQYF
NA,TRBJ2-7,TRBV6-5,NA,TGTGCCACCTCTCGAGGCAGGGCCTACGAGCAGTACTTC,CATSRGRAYEQYF
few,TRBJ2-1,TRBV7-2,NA,TGTGCCAGCAGCTTAGATAGTGTAGACAATGAGCAGTTCTTC,CASSLDSVDNEQFF
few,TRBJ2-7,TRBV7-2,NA,TGTGCCAGCAGCTTAGTCTACGAGCAGTACTTC,CASSLVYEQYF
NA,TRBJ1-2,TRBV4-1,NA,TGCGCCAGCAGCCCCCCCCAGGGTAGAGGCTACACCTTC,CASSPPQGRGYTF
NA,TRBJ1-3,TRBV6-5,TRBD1,TGTGCCAGCAGCGGAGGGGGCCCTGGAAACACCATATATTTT,CASSGGGPGNTIYF